The text below deals with one TCR beta chain. Per the study methods: Reference gene primers were amplified, and this amplification served to estimate nucleated cell counts. TCRdb's copy holds only in-frame clones and misses some; the assay was immunoSEQ multiplex PCR. The D gene and trimming were derived from the DNA, and the V and J assignments and clone size from that table. Found here are about 46,000 clones, over 80% of them singletons; the top ten hold under 8%. These data are taken from a study of blood T cell repertoires in COVID-19. Turning to the study itself: The cDNA or gDNA used as material had been derived from T cells, B-cell-depleted T cells, or PBMCs.

This CDR3 is 15 amino acids long. Between the trimmed V and J ends, which lost 1 base and 2 bases, there was a span of 9 bases. The germline gives CDR1 LNHNV, CDR2 YYDKDF (reference sequence). The J gene is TRBJ1-5, the V gene TRBV15; no reliable D call. The receptor's source is a man aged 45-60 years with acute or convalescent COVID-19. The sequenced material came from peripheral blood. Written as DNA, the CDR3 is TGTGCCACCAGCAGAGGCGGGGATGGCAATCAGCCCCAGCATTTT. Protein product: CATSRGGDGNQPQHF.